This T cell receptor beta chain stems from a study of blood T cell repertoires in COVID-19. Across the study: Both acute and convalescent COVID-19 samples were obtained from the United States, Italy and Spain. The cDNA or gDNA used as material had been derived from T cells, B-cell-depleted T cells, or PBMCs.

In the original processing: Estimates of nucleated cell counts were drawn from the amplification of reference gene primers. Generated by immunoSEQ multiplex PCR, the TCRdb table keeps only in-frame clones and is missing some. Clone size and the V and J calls come from that table; the DNA yielded D and trimming. The sample carries 100,000 to 150,000 clones, 80% recorded once. CDR1 is MDHEN, CDR2 SYDVKM, per germline. Trimming removed 6 bases at V and 6 bases at J, with 24 bases between. The CDR3 totals 16 residues. This TCR came from a human donor in a cohort sampled during active COVID-19. The chain combines TRBV28 with TRBJ2-7, with D possibly matching TRBD2 (7 bases). The sequencing sample was made of peripheral blood. CDR3 amino acids: CASRKNYWGGQPEQYF. CDR3 coding DNA: TGTGCCAGCAGAAAAAATTACTGGGGGGGACAACCCGAGCAGTACTTC.